The table lists the clone carrying this T cell receptor (beta chain) with many counts. The antigen remains undetermined. One entry per CDR3 protein results from TCRdb running MiXCR on the 5' RACE reads. The profile shows about 280,000 distinct CDR3 sequences, approximately 20% of them singletons. This entry is derived from a study of CD8 T cells in ankylosing spondylitis. From germline, CDR1 is SQVTM and CDR2 ANQGSEA. Trimming took 4 bases from V and 3 from J, leaving 10 bases between them. The CDR3 length is 13 residues. Overall study findings and caveats: Reported data indicate significant enrichment of disease-linked clones within matched ankylosing spondylitis synovial fluid.

The sequence was collected from a male donor with ankylosing spondylitis or in good health (not recorded which). Sequencing used blood, either unsorted or a sorted T cell fraction (not recorded which). This sequence joins TRBV29-1 and TRBJ1-3, with D unclear. The CDR3 nucleotides read TGCAGCGTTGTCGCTGGGGTTGGAAACACCATATATTTT. Its protein is CSVVAGVGNTIYF.